The clone carrying this T cell receptor (beta chain) came up once. The sample comes from a study of T cell changes during pregnancy in multiple sclerosis. Profiling relied on immunoSEQ multiplex PCR, and the TCRdb table lists in-frame clones only, not all of them. The repertoire consists of roughly 80,000 clones, with about 92% occurring once and the leading ten covering around 2.6%. Trimming left V 3 bases short and J 10 bases short, with 15 bases between. Germline V gives CDR1 GTSNPN, CDR2 SVGIG (reference sequence). CDR3 length: 12 amino acids. The material sequenced was peripheral blood, taken before pregnancy. J is TRBJ1-1 and V is TRBV30; D unresolved. This clonotype was sampled from a female donor with multiple sclerosis, enrolled in a pregnancy study. The CDR3 here is CAWSEFSLGAFF. As DNA, the CDR3 is TGTGCCTGGAGCGAGTTTAGTCTAGGAGCTTTCTTT.